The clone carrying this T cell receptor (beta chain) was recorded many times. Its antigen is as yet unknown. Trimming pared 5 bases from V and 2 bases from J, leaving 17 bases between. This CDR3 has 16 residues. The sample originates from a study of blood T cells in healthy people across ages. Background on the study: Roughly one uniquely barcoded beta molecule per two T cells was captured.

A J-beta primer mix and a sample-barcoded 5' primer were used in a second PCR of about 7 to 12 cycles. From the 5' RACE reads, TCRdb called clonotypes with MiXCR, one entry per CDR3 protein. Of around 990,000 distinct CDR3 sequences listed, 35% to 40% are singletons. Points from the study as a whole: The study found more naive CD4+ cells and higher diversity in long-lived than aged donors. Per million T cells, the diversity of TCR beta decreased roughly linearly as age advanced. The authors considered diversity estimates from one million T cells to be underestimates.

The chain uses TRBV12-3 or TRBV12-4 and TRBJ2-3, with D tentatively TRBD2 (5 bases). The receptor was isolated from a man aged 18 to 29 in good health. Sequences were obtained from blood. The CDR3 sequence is CASSPLGLDSTDTQYF. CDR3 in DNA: TGTGCCAGCAGTCCACTAGGCTTAGATTCCACAGATACGCAGTATTTT.